These 8 T cell receptor beta chains share one sample of origin, sequenced in a study of T cells in Graves' hyperthyroidism and ophthalmopathy. Amplification targeted TCR beta CDR3 regions from RNA transcripts. In the first-round RT-PCR of the TCR CDR3, the HTBI primer set was used. Using its own MiXCR run on the multiplex PCR reads, TCRdb lists one record per CDR3 protein. The data contain hundreds of thousands of distinct CDR3 sequences, 38% of them singletons. The sample comprised blood. The receptors were gathered from a man between 18 and 35 years old with Graves' hyperthyroidism.

A word on this clonotype: A single base separates this from a much larger clone, so it may be a read error. The chain uses TRBV19 and TRBJ2-2; D tentatively fits TRBD1 or TRBD2 (5 bases each). CDR3 size: 13 residues. Germline V CDR1 and CDR2: LNHDA, SQIVND (reference sequence). The V end lost 3 bases, the J end lost 8 bases, and 10 bases lay between the germline ends. The CDR3 DNA reads TGTGCCAGTAGTATGAGAGGGGCGGGGGAGCTGTTTTTT. It specifies CASSMRGAGELFF. Full variable domain (rest looked up from reference TRBV19 and TRBJ2-2): DGGITQSPKYLFRKEGQNVTLSCEQNLNHDAMYWYRQDPGQGLRLIYYSQIVNDFQKGDIAEGYSVSREKKESFPLTVTSAQKNPTAFYLCASSMRGAGELFFGEGSRLTVL.

The table lists this clonotype with many counts. The V and J genes are TRBV2 and TRBJ2-7; 9 nucleotides agree with TRBD1. The CDR3 runs 15 residues. Germline CDR1 SNHLY, CDR2 FYNNEI. The V segment lost 5 bases and the J segment 3 bases; nucleotides outside the gene matches: 8. Written as DNA, the CDR3 is TGTGCCAGCAGTCCCCTGCCGGGACAGGGCTACGAGCAGTACTTC. Encoded protein: CASSPLPGQGYEQYF.

This clonotype was found a few times. This chain connects TRBV19 to TRBJ2-2, with D maybe TRBD2 (6 bases). V was pared by 3 bases and J by 7 bases, with 15 bases between. Germline-derived CDR1 and CDR2 are LNHDA and SQIVND (reference sequence). CDR3 length: 15 amino acids. The CDR3 nucleotides are TGTGCCAGTAGTATGGTCCGGGGGTCGATCGGGGAGCTGTTTTTT. Its translation: CASSMVRGSIGELFF.

This clonotype appeared a few times. The J gene is TRBJ1-5, the V gene TRBV12-3 or TRBV12-4; no firm D call. Trimming removed 3 bases at V and 3 bases at J, with 15 bases between. The CDR3 spans 16 residues. CDR3 sequence: CASSFGTTADNQPQHF. CDR3 in DNA: TGTGCCAGCAGTTTCGGCACCACCGCAGACAATCAGCCCCAGCATTTT.

This clonotype was counted only a few times. The gene calls are TRBV19 and TRBJ1-2; TRBD1 agrees at 7 bases. The CDR3 loop spans 14 amino acids. Germline V lookup: CDR1 LNHDA, CDR2 SQIVND (reference sequence). V was clipped by 6 bases and J by 0 bases; unmatched bases: 4. The CDR3 region has the DNA TGTGCCAGTAGGAACAGGGGCTCTAACTATGGCTACACCTTC. Translation gives CASRNRGSNYGYTF.

This clonotype has a count of ten or more. The gene calls are TRBV20-1 and TRBJ2-7; D is unresolved. Germline CDR1 DFQATT, CDR2 SNEGSKA (reference sequence). Trimming stripped 7 bases from V and 2 bases from J, with 12 bases between. The CDR3 has 12 residues. As DNA, the CDR3 is TGCAGTGGTAGCCCTGCTCCCTACGAGCAGTACTTC. Its protein product is CSGSPAPYEQYF.

About this clonotype itself: A single base separates this from a much larger clone, so it may be a read error. The V call is TRBV7-6, the J call TRBJ2-7; TRBD1 is a possible D gene (7 bases). Trimming cost V 6 bases and J 5 bases, with 20 bases left between them. This CDR3 is 15 amino acids long. Germline V gives CDR1 SGHVS, CDR2 FNYEAQ. CDR3 sequence reads: CASRPTGRGVDEQYF. DNA for the CDR3: TGTGCCAGCAGACCGACTGGCAGGGGGGTGGACGAGCAGTACTTC.

In this sample, this clonotype turned up many times. J is TRBJ1-4 and V is TRBV7-9; TRBD1 is a possible D gene (6 bases). The CDR3 extends over 12 amino acids. Germline CDR1 reads SEHNR; CDR2 reads FQNEAQ (reference sequence). The V end lost 4 bases, the J end lost 13 bases, and 13 bases lay between the germline ends. The CDR3 loop reads CASSSTGTSLFF. Written as DNA, the CDR3 is TGTGCCAGCAGCTCAACCGGGACATCACTGTTTTTT. The full variable domain, in which reference TRBV7-9 and TRBJ1-4 provide the parts outside the CDR3, is DTGVSQNPRHKITKRGQNVTFRCDPISEHNRLYWYRQTLGQGPEFLTYFQNEAQLEKSRLLSDRFSAERPKGSFSTLEIQRTEQGDSAMYLCASSSTGTSLFFGSGTQLSVL.